The clone carrying this TCR beta chain occurred a few times. Unsorted samples, those not sorted, used approximately 100 million PBMCs for genomic DNA. This record comes from a study of shared clonotypes between healthy human individuals. Spread over ten immunoSEQ deep assay plates, unsorted PBMC DNA underwent sequencing. In the study's own analysis: Filtering of immunoSEQ junctional sequences could not match full-length read filtering. Here immunoSEQ multiplex PCR was the method, and the copy in TCRdb shows in-frame clones only, minus some. The DNA gave D and trimming, while V, J and clone size come from that table. The table records 450,000 to 500,000 clones, almost 80% of them present only once. The CDR3 is 16 residues long. V shed 0 bases, J shed 4 bases, and the junction held 3 bases outside the gene matches. Looked up from germline, CDR1 is SGHDT and CDR2 is YYEEEE.

The chain combines TRBV5-6 with TRBJ2-3; 12 bases agree with TRBD2. The origin of this receptor is a woman in her forties in good health. Some clones in this sample may be carry-over from other donors' samples. Sample: PBMCs. CDR3 in amino acids: CASSLALAGGADTQYF. CDR3 in DNA: TGTGCCAGCAGCTTGGCGCTAGCGGGAGGGGCAGATACGCAGTATTTT.